This entry describes one T cell receptor (beta chain). The antigen is unknown. It was unfractionated whole blood from which total RNA was extracted. Each cDNA molecule in the library carried unique molecular identifiers. Methods used by the authors: Across samples, TCR counts had a median of roughly 100,000 and ranged from roughly 23,224 to 690,600. MiXCR was run by TCRdb on the 5' RACE reads, yielding one entry per CDR3 protein. TCRdb, rather than the study authors, made the V and J calls. Of 100,000 to 120,000 distinct CDR3 sequences listed, roughly 19% are singletons. The data were obtained in a study of human T cells and chemical hapten exposure. General observations from the study: TCRs whose frequency exceeded 1 in 1000 remained the same following DPC sensitization.

CDR3 length: 13 amino acids. Germline-derived CDR1 and CDR2 are MNHNS and SASEGT. Trimming took off 6 bases at V and 0 bases at J, with 7 bases between the two ends. The TCR originated in a human donor in good health. V and J are TRBV6-1 and TRBJ2-3; the D gene is possibly TRBD2 (5 bases). The CDR3 reads CASRRTSTDTQYF. The CDR3 nucleotides read TGTGCCAGCAGGCGGACTAGCACAGATACGCAGTATTTT.